This T cell receptor (beta chain) was sequenced for a study of T cell changes during pregnancy in multiple sclerosis. The ends were cut back, 3 bases at V and 0 bases at J, with 8 bases in the middle. This CDR3 has 14 residues. Germline V gene data show CDR1 as MNHEY and CDR2 as SVGAGI. Produced via immunoSEQ multiplex PCR; TCRdb's table is partial and in-frame only. The data hold tens of thousands of clones, with about 91% observed a single time. The source was peripheral blood, collected before pregnancy. This chain uses TRBV6-5 with TRBJ1-1, with D unclear. The sequence was collected from a female donor with multiple sclerosis, enrolled in a pregnancy study. CDR3 nucleotide sequence: TGTGCCAGCAGTTATTTACAGATGAACACTGAAGCTTTCTTT. It specifies CASSYLQMNTEAFF.